Listed here is a single TCR beta chain. The antigen is not known. V shed 5 bases and J shed 4 bases, with 14 bases lying between them. The germline V gene has CDR1 SNHLY and CDR2 FYNNEI. CDR3 length: 14 amino acids. The source of the sample is a study of B cell selection in AIRE deficiency. Study findings and constraints: Healthy Tconv contained approximately 37% of shared healthy Treg sequences; only TCRbeta sequenced. Shorter CDR3s marked shared Treg sequences, biased toward few non-templated insertions. Roughly 29% of healthy-donor shared Treg TCRbeta sequences appeared in patient Tconv cells.

Generated by immunoSEQ multiplex PCR, the TCRdb table keeps only in-frame clones and is missing some. Of 23,000 or so clones in the sample, 92% are singletons; the top ten hold roughly 1.5%. Regulatory T cells were sorted as CD4+CD25hiCD127low/negative. The TCR originated in a human donor in good health. The chain combines TRBV2 with TRBJ1-2; perhaps TRBD1 as D (6 bases). Sequenced: CD4+CD25+ Tregs sorted from PBMCs. CDR3 nucleotide sequence: TGTGCCAGCAGTCCCGGGACAAACTCCTATGGCTACACCTTC. Its translation: CASSPGTNSYGYTF.